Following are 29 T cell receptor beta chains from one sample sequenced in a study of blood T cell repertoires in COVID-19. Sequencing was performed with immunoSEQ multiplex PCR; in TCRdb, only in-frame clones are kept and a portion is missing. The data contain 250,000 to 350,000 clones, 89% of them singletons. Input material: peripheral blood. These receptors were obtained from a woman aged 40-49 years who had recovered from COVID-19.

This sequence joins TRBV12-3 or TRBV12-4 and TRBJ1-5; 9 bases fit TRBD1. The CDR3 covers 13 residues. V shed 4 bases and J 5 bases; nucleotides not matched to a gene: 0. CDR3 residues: CASSWTGDQPQHF. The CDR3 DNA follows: TGTGCCAGCAGTTGGACAGGGGATCAGCCCCAGCATTTT.

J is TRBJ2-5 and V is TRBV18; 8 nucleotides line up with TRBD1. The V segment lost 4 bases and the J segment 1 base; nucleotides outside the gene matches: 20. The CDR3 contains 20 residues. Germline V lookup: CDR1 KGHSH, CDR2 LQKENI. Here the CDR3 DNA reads TGTGCCAGCTCACAGAAGGCGGGGACAGGTCCGCCGGGTGGCCAAGAGACCCAGTACTTC. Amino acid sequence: CASSQKAGTGPPGGQETQYF.

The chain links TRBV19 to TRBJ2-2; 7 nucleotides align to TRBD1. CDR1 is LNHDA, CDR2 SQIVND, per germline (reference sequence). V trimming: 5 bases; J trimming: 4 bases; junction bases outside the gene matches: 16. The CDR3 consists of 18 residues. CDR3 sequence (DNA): TGTGCCAGTAGTGTTAGGACAGGTCGGGCCCTTTCCACCGGGGAGCTGTTTTTT. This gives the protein CASSVRTGRALSTGELFF.

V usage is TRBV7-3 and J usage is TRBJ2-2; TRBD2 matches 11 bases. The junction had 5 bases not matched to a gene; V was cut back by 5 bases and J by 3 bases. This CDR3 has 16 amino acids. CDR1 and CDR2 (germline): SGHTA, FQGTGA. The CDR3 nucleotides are TGTGCCAGCAGCCCATCGGGACTAGCGGACACCGGGGAGCTGTTTTTT. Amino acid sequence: CASSPSGLADTGELFF.

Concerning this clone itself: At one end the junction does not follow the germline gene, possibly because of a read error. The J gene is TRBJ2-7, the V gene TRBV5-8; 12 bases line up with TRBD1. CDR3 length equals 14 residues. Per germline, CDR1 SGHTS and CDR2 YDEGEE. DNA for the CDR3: TGTGCCAGCAGCTACCGGGACAGGGGGCCCGTTGTCGACTTC. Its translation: CASSYRDRGPVVDF.

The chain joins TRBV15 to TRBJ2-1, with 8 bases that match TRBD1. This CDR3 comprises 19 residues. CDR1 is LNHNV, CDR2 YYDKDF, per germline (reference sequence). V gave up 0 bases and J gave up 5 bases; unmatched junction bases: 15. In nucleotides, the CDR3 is TGTGCCACCAGCAGAGATAGGGTCGGACAGGGAGGTTCGGACAATGAGCAGTTCTTC. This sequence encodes CATSRDRVGQGGSDNEQFF.

The CDR3 DNA reads as TGCGCCAGCAGCAAGGGGGGCGGGAGCCCCTACAATGAGCAGTTCTTC. It specifies CASSKGGGSPYNEQFF. The chain uses TRBV10-2 and TRBJ2-1; tentative D call: TRBD2 (7 bases). This CDR3 contains 16 residues. Germline V gives CDR1 WSHSY, CDR2 SAAADI. V was trimmed by 6 bases and J by 2 bases, leaving 17 bases between them.

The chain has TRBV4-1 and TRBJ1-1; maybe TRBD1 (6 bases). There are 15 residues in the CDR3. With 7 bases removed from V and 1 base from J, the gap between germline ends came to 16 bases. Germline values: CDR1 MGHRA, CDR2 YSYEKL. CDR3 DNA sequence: TGCGCCAGCACCCCGCGTGAAGGGGGGAACACTGAAGCTTTCTTT. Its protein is CASTPREGGNTEAFF.

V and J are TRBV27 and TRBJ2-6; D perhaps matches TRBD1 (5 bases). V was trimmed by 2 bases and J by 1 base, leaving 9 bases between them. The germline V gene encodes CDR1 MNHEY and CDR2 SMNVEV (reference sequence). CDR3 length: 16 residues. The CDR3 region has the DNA TGTGCCAGCAGTTTACAGGGCAGTTCTGGGGCCAACGTCCTGACTTTC. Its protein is CASSLQGSSGANVLTF. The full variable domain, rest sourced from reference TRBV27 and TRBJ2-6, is EAQVTQNPRYLITVTGKKLTVTCSQNMNHEYMSWYRQDPGLGLRQIYYSMNVEVTDKGDVPEGYKVSRKEKRNFPLILESPSPNQTSLYFCASSLQGSSGANVLTFGAGSRLTVL.

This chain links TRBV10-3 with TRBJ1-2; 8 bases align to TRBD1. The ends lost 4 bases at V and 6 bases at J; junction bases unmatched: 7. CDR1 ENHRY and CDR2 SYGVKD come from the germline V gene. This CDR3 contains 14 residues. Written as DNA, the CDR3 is TGTGCCATCAGTGGACAGGGGTACGGGAATGGCTACACCTTC. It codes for CAISGQGYGNGYTF.

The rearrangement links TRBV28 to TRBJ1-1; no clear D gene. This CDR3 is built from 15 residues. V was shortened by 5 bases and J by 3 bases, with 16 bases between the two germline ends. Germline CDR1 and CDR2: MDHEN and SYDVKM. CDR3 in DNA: TGTGCCAGCAGTCCTCAACCGCCCCGGGACACTGAAGCTTTCTTT. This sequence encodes CASSPQPPRDTEAFF.

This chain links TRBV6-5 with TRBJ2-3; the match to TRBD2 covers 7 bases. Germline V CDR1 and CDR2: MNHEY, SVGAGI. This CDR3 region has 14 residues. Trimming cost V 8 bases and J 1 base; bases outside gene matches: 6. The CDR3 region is CASARLAGTDTQYF. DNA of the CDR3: TGTGCCAGCGCAAGGCTAGCGGGCACAGATACGCAGTATTTT.

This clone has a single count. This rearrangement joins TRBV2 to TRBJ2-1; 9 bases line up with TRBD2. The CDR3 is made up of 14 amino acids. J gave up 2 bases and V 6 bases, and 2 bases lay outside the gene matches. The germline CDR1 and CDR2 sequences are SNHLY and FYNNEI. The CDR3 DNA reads TGTGCCAGCAGCAGACTAGCGGCCTACAATGAGCAGTTCTTC. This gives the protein CASSRLAAYNEQFF.

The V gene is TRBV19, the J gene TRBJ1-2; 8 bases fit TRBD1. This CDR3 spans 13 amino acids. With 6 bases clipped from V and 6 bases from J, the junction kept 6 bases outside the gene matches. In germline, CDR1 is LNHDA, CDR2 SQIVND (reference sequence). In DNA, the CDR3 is TGTGCCAGTAGCACGGACAGGGCCCATGGCTACACCTTC. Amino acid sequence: CASSTDRAHGYTF.

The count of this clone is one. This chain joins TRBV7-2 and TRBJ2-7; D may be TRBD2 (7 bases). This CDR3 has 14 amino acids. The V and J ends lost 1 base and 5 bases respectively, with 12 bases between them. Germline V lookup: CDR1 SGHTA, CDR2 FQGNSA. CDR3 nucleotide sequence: TGTGCCAGCAGCTTAGATCGGGGGGCGGACGAGCAGTACTTC. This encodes CASSLDRGADEQYF.

CDR3 nucleotide sequence: TGTGCCAGCAGAACTTCGGGGGGGTTCACTGAAGCTTTCTTT. Translated, it gives CASRTSGGFTEAFF. The rearrangement joins TRBV6-5 to TRBJ1-1; weak D call: TRBD1 (5 bases). The CDR3 contains 14 residues. In germline, CDR1 is MNHEY, CDR2 SVGAGI. Trimming stripped 6 bases from V and 4 bases from J, with 15 bases between.

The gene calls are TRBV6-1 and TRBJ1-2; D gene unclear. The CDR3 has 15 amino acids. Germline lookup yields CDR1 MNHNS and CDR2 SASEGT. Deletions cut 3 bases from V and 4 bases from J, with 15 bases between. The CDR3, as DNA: TGTGCCAGCAGTGAGGGAGGCACCCCTTCCTATGGCTACACCTTC. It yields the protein CASSEGGTPSYGYTF.

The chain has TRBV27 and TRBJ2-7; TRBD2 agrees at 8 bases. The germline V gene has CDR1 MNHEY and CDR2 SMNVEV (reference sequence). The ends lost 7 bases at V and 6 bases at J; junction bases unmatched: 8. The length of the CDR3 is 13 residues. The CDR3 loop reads CASTSGWNREQYF. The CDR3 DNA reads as TGTGCCAGCACTAGCGGGTGGAACCGCGAGCAGTACTTC.

CDR3 DNA sequence: TGTGCCAGCAGCTTAGCTCGGACAGTTAATTCACCCCTCCACTTT. Amino acid sequence: CASSLARTVNSPLHF. This sequence joins TRBV11-2 and TRBJ1-6; D is possibly TRBD1 (6 bases). The CDR3 runs to 15 residues. Germline CDR1 reads SGHAT; CDR2 reads FQNNGV. Trimming took off 1 base at V and 6 bases at J, with 10 bases between the two ends.

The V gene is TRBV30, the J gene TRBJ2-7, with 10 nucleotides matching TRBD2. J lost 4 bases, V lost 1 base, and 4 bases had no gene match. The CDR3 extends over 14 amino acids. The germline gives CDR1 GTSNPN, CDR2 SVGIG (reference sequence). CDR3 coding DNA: TGTGCCTGGAGTGCCCCAGCGGGAGGGTACGAGCAGTACTTC. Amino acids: CAWSAPAGGYEQYF.

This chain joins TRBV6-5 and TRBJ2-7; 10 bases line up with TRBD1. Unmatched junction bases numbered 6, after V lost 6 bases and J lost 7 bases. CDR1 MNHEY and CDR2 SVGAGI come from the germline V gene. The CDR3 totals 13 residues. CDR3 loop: CASRSDRGQEQYF. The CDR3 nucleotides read TGTGCCAGCAGATCAGACAGGGGGCAAGAGCAGTACTTC.

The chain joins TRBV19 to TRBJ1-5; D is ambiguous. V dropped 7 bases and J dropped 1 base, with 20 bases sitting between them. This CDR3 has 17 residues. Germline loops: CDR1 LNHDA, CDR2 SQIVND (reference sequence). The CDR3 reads CASTLVGESPSNQPQHF. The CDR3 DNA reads TGTGCCAGTACTTTGGTCGGGGAAAGTCCAAGCAATCAGCCCCAGCATTTT.

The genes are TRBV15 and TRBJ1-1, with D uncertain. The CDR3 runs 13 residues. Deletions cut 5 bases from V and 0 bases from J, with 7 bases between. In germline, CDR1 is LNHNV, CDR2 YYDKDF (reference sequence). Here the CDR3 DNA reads TGTGCCACCAGCTTCAGGTTGAACACTGAAGCTTTCTTT. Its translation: CATSFRLNTEAFF.

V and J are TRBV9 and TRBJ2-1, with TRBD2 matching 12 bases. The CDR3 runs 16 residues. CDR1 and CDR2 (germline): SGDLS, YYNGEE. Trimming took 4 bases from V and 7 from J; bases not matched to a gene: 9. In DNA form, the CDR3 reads TGTGCCAGCAGCCGAACGACTAGCGGGAGTGCAAATGAGCAGTTCTTC. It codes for CASSRTTSGSANEQFF.

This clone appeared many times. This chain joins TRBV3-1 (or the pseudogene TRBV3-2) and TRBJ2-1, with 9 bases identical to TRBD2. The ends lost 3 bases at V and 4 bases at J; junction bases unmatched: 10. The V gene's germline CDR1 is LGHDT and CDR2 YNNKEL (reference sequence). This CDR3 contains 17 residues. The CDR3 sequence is CASSHLSSGILYNEQFF. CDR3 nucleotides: TGTGCCAGCAGCCATCTTTCTAGCGGGATTTTGTACAATGAGCAGTTCTTC.

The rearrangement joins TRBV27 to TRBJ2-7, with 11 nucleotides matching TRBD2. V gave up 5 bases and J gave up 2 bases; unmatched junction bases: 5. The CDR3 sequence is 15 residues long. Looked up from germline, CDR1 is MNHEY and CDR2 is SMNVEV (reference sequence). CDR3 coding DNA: TGTGCCAGCAGTCCCGGGACTAGCGGAGCCTACGAGCAGTACTTC. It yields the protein CASSPGTSGAYEQYF.

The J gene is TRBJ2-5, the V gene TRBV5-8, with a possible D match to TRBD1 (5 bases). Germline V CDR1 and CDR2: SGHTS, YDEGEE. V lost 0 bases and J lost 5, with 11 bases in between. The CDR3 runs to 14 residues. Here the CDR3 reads CASSLGGQFETQYF. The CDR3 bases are TGTGCCAGCAGCTTGGGGGGCCAGTTTGAGACCCAGTACTTC.

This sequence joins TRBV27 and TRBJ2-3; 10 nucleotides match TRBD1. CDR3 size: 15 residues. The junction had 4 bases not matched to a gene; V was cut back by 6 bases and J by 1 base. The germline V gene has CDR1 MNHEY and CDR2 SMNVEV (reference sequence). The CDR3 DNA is TGTGCCAGCAGATCCGGGACAGGGGGCACAGATACGCAGTATTTT. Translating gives CASRSGTGGTDTQYF.

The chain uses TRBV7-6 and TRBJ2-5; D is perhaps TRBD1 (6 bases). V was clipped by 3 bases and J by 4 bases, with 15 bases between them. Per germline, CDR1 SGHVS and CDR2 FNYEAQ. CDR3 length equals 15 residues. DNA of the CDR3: TGTGCCAGCAGCTTTGGTGACTTAGGGGGAGAGACCCAGTACTTC. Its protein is CASSFGDLGGETQYF. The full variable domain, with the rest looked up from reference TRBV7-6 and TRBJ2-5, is GAGVSQSPRYKVTKRGQDVALRCDPISGHVSLYWYRQALGQGPEFLTYFNYEAQQDKSGLPNDRFSAERPEGSISTLTIQRTEQRDSAMYRCASSFGDLGGETQYFGPGTRLLVL.